This note documents a single T cell receptor beta chain sequence. At the DNA level, this CDR3 is encoded by other sequences in the same sample as well. Under the authors' procedure: Using reference gene primer amplification, nucleated cell counts were estimated. Sequencing used immunoSEQ multiplex PCR; TCRdb keeps in-frame clones, though not all of them. V and J calls and clone size are those listed in that table; D and trimming were worked out from the DNA. The top ten clones hold approximately 7.9% of a sample with roughly 250,000 clones, roughly 87% of them seen once. This entry belongs to a study of blood T cell repertoires in COVID-19. Study-wide background: The United States, Italy and Spain provided the acute and convalescent COVID-19 samples. PBMCs, B-cell-depleted T cells, or T cells were the source of the cDNA or gDNA that made up the material.

Material: peripheral blood. The receptor's source is a man between 60 and 75 years old who had recovered from COVID-19.

CDR3 sequence: CASSLAGGYYEQYF. The DNA for the CDR3 is TGCGCCAGCAGCTTGGCGGGGGGGTACTACGAGCAGTACTTC. The rearrangement joins TRBV5-1 to TRBJ2-7; 8 bases are shared with TRBD2. The CDR3 totals 14 residues. CDR1 SGHRS and CDR2 YFSETQ come from the germline V gene. V lost 0 bases to trimming and J lost 3 bases; unmatched junction nucleotides: 2.